This TCR beta chain was profiled in a study of T cell repertoires in cytomegalovirus infection. Worth noting for this clonotype: What it binds is not known.

TCRdb reanalysed the reads using MiXCR and keeps one entry per CDR3 protein. This table has around 130,000 distinct CDR3 sequences, approximately 24% appearing once. Trimming stripped 5 bases from V and 5 bases from J, with 9 bases between. The CDR3 is 12 amino acids. CDR1 SGHVS and CDR2 FNYEAQ come from the germline V gene. Sequenced: PBMCs, sequenced either directly or after in vitro stimulation (not recorded which). This TCR came from a human donor in good health (CMV status not recorded). Some clones in this sample may be carry-over from other donors' samples. This chain uses TRBV7-6 with TRBJ2-5; D might be TRBD2 (7 bases). The CDR3 loop reads CASSGGAETQYF. The CDR3 region has the DNA TGTGCCAGCAGCGGGGGGGCTGAGACCCAGTACTTC.